Below, 18 T cell receptor beta chains from the same sample are listed, as sequenced in a study of human T cells and chemical hapten exposure. TCRdb re-derived calls from the RACE reads in MiXCR, one entry per CDR3 protein. Of some 38,000 distinct CDR3 sequences in the sample, 7.5% to 9% are singletons; the top ten hold 1.3%. The time point was: pre-sensitization, week 0. Treatment described: therapeutic diphenylcyclopropenone sensitization with weekly scalp DPC. The sample in question was whole blood, obtained in connection with sensitization to the hapten diphenylcyclopropenone (DPC). Receptors originate from a woman in her fifties or sixties with alopecia areata. Some clones in this sample may be carry-over from other donors' samples.

The table lists this clonotype with many counts. The V gene is TRBV12-3 or TRBV12-4, the J gene TRBJ1-5, with D unresolved. Trimming cost V 6 bases and J 4 bases, with 10 bases left between them. The CDR3 is made up of 13 amino acids. The CDR3 DNA is TGTGCCAGCAGCATTAAGGAGAATCAGCCCCAGCATTTT. This gives the protein CASSIKENQPQHF.

This clonotype showed up many times. V and J are TRBV6-5 and TRBJ1-1; 9 bases map to TRBD1. The germline V gene encodes CDR1 MNHEY and CDR2 SVGAGI. CDR3 length: 14 residues. The trim removed 10 bases at V and 7 bases at J, leaving 13 bases unmatched. CDR3 sequence: CAISTGTGHSEAFF. The CDR3 bases are TGTGCCATCTCTACCGGGACAGGGCACAGTGAAGCTTTCTTT.

This sequence joins TRBV7-9 and TRBJ2-7; 14 bases line up with TRBD2. Looked up from germline, CDR1 is SEHNR and CDR2 is FQNEAQ (reference sequence). The CDR3 has 14 residues. Trimming took 7 bases from V and 5 from J; bases not matched to a gene: 4. CDR3 nucleotides: TGTGCCAGCACCGGGACTAGCGGGAGCCACGAGCAGTACTTC. This encodes CASTGTSGSHEQYF.

The CDR3 sequence is CSVEGSYEQYF. The CDR3 nucleotides read TGCAGCGTTGAAGGCAGCTACGAGCAGTACTTC. This chain links TRBV29-1 with TRBJ2-7; no clear D. The CDR3 has 11 residues. V lost 1 base and J lost 3, with 4 bases in between. CDR1 is SQVTM and CDR2 is ANQGSEA in the germline V gene.

At least ten counts were recorded for this clonotype. The chain joins TRBV2 to TRBJ2-2; a weak D match, TRBD1 (5 bases). The CDR3 runs 15 residues. Trimming removed 5 bases at V and 1 base at J, with 11 bases between. The germline V gene encodes CDR1 SNHLY and CDR2 FYNNEI. The CDR3 loop reads CASSFSGQNTGELFF. The CDR3 DNA reads TGTGCCAGCAGTTTTTCTGGACAGAACACCGGGGAGCTGTTTTTT.

This clonotype was counted ten times or more. This sequence joins TRBV6-6 and TRBJ2-5; D gene unclear. Germline CDR1 reads MNHNY; CDR2 reads SVGAGI (reference sequence). The length of the CDR3 is 12 residues. The ends were cut back, 3 bases at V and 4 bases at J, with 6 bases in the middle. The CDR3: CASSYARETQYF. CDR3 DNA sequence: TGTGCCAGCAGTTATGCGAGAGAGACCCAGTACTTC.

The rearrangement joins TRBV12-3 or TRBV12-4 to TRBJ2-1; no firm D call. The CDR3 totals 14 residues. The V and J ends lost 1 base and 6 bases respectively, with 10 bases between them. The CDR3 DNA reads as TGTGCCAGCAGTTTAGGGGTAGTTTCCAATGAGCAGTTCTTC. Encoded protein: CASSLGVVSNEQFF.

The rearrangement links TRBV2 to TRBJ2-1; D is perhaps TRBD1 (7 bases). There are 15 residues in the CDR3. The germline CDR1 and CDR2 sequences are SNHLY and FYNNEI. V lost 4 bases and J 4 bases, leaving 14 bases between the germline ends. The CDR3 region has the DNA TGTGCCAGCAGTGGCCGGGGGACAGCATACAATGAGCAGTTCTTC. It codes for CASSGRGTAYNEQFF.

This clonotype was observed at least ten times. V is TRBV5-4 and J is TRBJ2-1; 9 bases map to TRBD2. Germline CDR1 is SGHNT and CDR2 is YYREEE (reference sequence). The CDR3 has 16 residues. Losses at the gene ends were 1 base for V and 5 bases for J; bases not matched to a gene: 7. CDR3 region: CASSLRGLAQDNEQFF. As DNA, the CDR3 is TGTGCCAGCAGCTTGAGGGGACTAGCTCAGGACAATGAGCAGTTCTTC.

This clonotype was recorded many times. The chain joins TRBV29-1 to TRBJ1-1; D is uncertain. The ends were cut back, 5 bases at V and 1 base at J, with 8 bases in the middle. CDR3 size: 12 residues. Germline V CDR1 and CDR2: SQVTM, ANQGSEA. CDR3 sequence (DNA): TGCAGCGTTAACCCTGCGAACACTGAAGCTTTCTTT. As protein: CSVNPANTEAFF.

This clonotype was seen at least ten times. V gene TRBV6-1 combines with J gene TRBJ2-2; D possibly uses TRBD1 or TRBD2 (5 bases each). This CDR3 has 12 amino acids. The V end lost 7 bases, the J end lost 7 bases, and 10 bases lay between the germline ends. Per the germline V gene, CDR1 is MNHNS and CDR2 is SASEGT. The CDR3 DNA reads as TGTGCCAGCAAGAGGGGTGGCGGGGAGCTGTTTTTT. Its translation: CASKRGGGELFF.

This clonotype was detected ten times or more. This chain connects TRBV7-2 to TRBJ1-1, with D maybe TRBD1 (6 bases). There are 13 residues in the CDR3. CDR1 and CDR2 (germline): SGHTA, FQGNSA. Trimming removed 2 bases at V and 3 bases at J, with 7 bases between. The CDR3 DNA is TGTGCCAGCAGCTTACAGGGGCACACTGAAGCTTTCTTT. Its translation: CASSLQGHTEAFF.

This clonotype was picked up many times. The chain joins TRBV11-2 to TRBJ2-7; 14 bases line up with TRBD2. Unmatched junction bases numbered 4, after V lost 4 bases and J lost 5 bases. This CDR3 has 15 amino acids. Germline values: CDR1 SGHAT, CDR2 FQNNGV. Here the CDR3 DNA reads TGTGCCAGCAGCTCCGGGACTAGCGGGAGTAACGAGCAGTACTTC. It specifies CASSSGTSGSNEQYF.

The CDR3 nucleotides read TGTGCCAGCAGCATGGAGCAGCCCCAGCATTTT. Translated: CASSMEQPQHF. The rearrangement joins TRBV21-1 to TRBJ1-5. TRBV21-1 corresponds to a pseudogene. The CDR3 consists of 11 residues.

This clonotype was picked up a small number of times. V is TRBV20-1 and J is TRBJ2-3, with TRBD2 identical over 8 bases. CDR3 length equals 14 residues. In germline, CDR1 is DFQATT, CDR2 SNEGSKA (reference sequence). The V and J ends lost 5 bases and 2 bases, in that order; junction bases with no gene match: 6. CDR3: CSASRLAPTDTQYF. CDR3 DNA sequence: TGCAGTGCTTCGAGACTAGCGCCCACAGATACGCAGTATTTT.

There are many counts of this clonotype. V and J are TRBV7-2 and TRBJ2-7; 11 bases are shared with TRBD2. This CDR3 is 15 amino acids long. The germline CDR1 and CDR2 sequences are SGHTA and FQGNSA. The V and J ends lost 5 bases and 3 bases, in that order; junction bases with no gene match: 6. This chain's CDR3 is CASSNAGTSGYEQYF. The CDR3 coding sequence is TGTGCCAGCAGCAACGCCGGGACTAGCGGCTACGAGCAGTACTTC.

This clonotype has ten or more counts. V usage is TRBV19 and J usage is TRBJ2-1, with 11 bases fitting TRBD2. J lost 4 bases, V lost 9 bases, and 8 bases had no gene match. CDR1 and CDR2 (germline): LNHDA, SQIVND (reference sequence). This CDR3 is built from 15 residues. Here the CDR3 reads CASSPGTSGYNEQFF. CDR3 nucleotides: TGTGCCAGCAGCCCCGGGACTAGCGGTTACAATGAGCAGTTCTTC.

This clonotype was seen at least ten times. The genes are TRBV3-1 and TRBJ1-1, with D possibly being TRBD1 (6 bases). This CDR3 is 14 amino acids long. The V gene lost 4 bases and the J gene lost 4 bases, with 13 bases spanning the gap. Germline assignment: CDR1 LGHDT and CDR2 YNNKEL (reference sequence). The CDR3 DNA reads as TGTGCCAGCAGCCCCGGGACACCAAGCACTGAAGCTTTCTTT. Translating gives CASSPGTPSTEAFF.